The 20 T cell receptor beta chains in this list originate from one sample, sequenced in a study of CXCR3-negative and CXCR3-positive naive CD8 T cells. The study made its TRB cDNA libraries by 5' RACE, adding UMI labels. TCRdb reprocessed the 5' RACE reads, with one entry per CDR3 protein and no DNA. This sample lists tens of thousands of distinct CDR3 sequences; its ten largest clones have roughly 1.5%. Sequencing was performed on naive CXCR3- CD8+ T cells from blood. The subset was: CD45RO-CCR7+CD27+CD95- naive CD8+ T cells lacking CXCR3 (TNR3-). These receptors were collected from a human donor in good health. Some clones in this sample may be carry-over from other donors' samples.

This chain joins TRBV5-1 and TRBJ2-1; TCRdb designates TRBD1, a call that cannot be tested without DNA. The V gene's germline CDR1 is SGHRS and CDR2 YFSETQ. The CDR3 totals 15 residues. The chain's CDR3 is CASSPGQGARNEQFF.

This rearrangement joins TRBV29-1 to TRBJ2-1; the TRBD2 assignment by TCRdb is unverifiable without DNA. CDR3 length: 22 residues. CDR1 and CDR2 (germline): SQVTM, ANQGSEA. The CDR3 protein is CSVEEYSLPGLAGGASYNEQFF.

The J gene is TRBJ2-7, the V gene TRBV6-5; the TRBD1 assignment by TCRdb is unverifiable without DNA. CDR1 is MNHEY and CDR2 is SVGAGI in the germline V gene. CDR3 length: 14 amino acids. The CDR3: CASSIETGLGEQYF.

The rearrangement joins TRBV29-1 to TRBJ2-2; TCRdb's D call of TRBD1 is untestable without DNA. CDR3 length: 16 amino acids. CDR1 is SQVTM and CDR2 is ANQGSEA in the germline V gene. The CDR3: CSVEGSGTSYTGELFF.

This chain joins TRBV7-9 and TRBJ2-1. This CDR3 contains 15 residues. Germline CDR1 is SEHNR and CDR2 is FQNEAQ (reference sequence). This CDR3 is CASSSLLGSYNEQFF.

The rearrangement joins TRBV12-3 or TRBV12-4 to TRBJ2-7; the D call from TCRdb, TRBD1, cannot be confirmed without DNA. This CDR3 is 15 amino acids long. This CDR3 is CASRETETGAYEQYF.

The rearrangement joins TRBV15 to TRBJ2-2. This CDR3 contains 16 residues. The germline V gene encodes CDR1 LNHNV and CDR2 YYDKDF (reference sequence). CDR3 amino acids: CATSSPMTGYTGELFF.

This chain uses TRBV4-2 with TRBJ1-1; the D gene TCRdb calls, TRBD1, cannot be checked with no DNA. The CDR3 is 18 amino acids. Germline V lookup: CDR1 LGHNA, CDR2 YNFKEQ. The CDR3 sequence: CASSQVGQGRGENTEAFF.

The genes are TRBV12-3 or TRBV12-4 and TRBJ2-7; TCRdb reports TRBD1, a call that lacks DNA to check it against. This CDR3 has 14 amino acids. The chain's CDR3 is CASSLGTGPYEQYF.

This sequence joins TRBV6-6 and TRBJ1-5; the D call of TRBD1 rests on TCRdb alone, since no DNA is present to check it. The CDR3 extends over 15 amino acids. Germline CDR1 and CDR2: MNHNY and SVGAGI (reference sequence). The CDR3 reads CASKITGAVNQPQHF.

V and J are TRBV28 and TRBJ1-5. The CDR3 length is 16 residues. Germline V lookup: CDR1 MDHEN, CDR2 SYDVKM. The CDR3: CASSSASDGSNQPQHF.

The CDR3: CSAQTSDSSYNEQFF. The chain has TRBV20-1 and TRBJ2-1; the TCRdb call, TRBD2, lacks DNA for checking. Germline CDR1 is DFQATT and CDR2 is SNEGSKA (reference sequence). This CDR3 has 15 residues.

The rearrangement uses TRBV14 and TRBJ1-4. Germline V gene lookup returns CDR1 SGHDN and CDR2 FVKESK. The CDR3 consists of 13 residues. The CDR3 sequence is CASSQDWSEKLFF.

V gene TRBV7-8 combines with J gene TRBJ2-1. The CDR3 spans 12 residues. Germline V gene data show CDR1 as SGHVS and CDR2 as FQNEAQ. The CDR3 loop reads CASSFKANEQFF.

This chain joins TRBV7-9 and TRBJ1-4. This CDR3 contains 13 residues. The germline V gene encodes CDR1 SEHNR and CDR2 FQNEAQ (reference sequence). CDR3 loop: CASSFPTDEKLFF.

The V gene is TRBV4-3, the J gene TRBJ2-1; the D call of TRBD2 rests on TCRdb alone, since no DNA is present to check it. CDR3 length equals 15 residues. Germline CDR1 LGHNA, CDR2 YSLEER. CDR3 in amino acids: CASGASGGADNEQFF.

The chain employs TRBV29-1 and TRBJ2-7; TCRdb's D gene call, TRBD2, goes unchecked for lack of DNA. The length of the CDR3 is 12 residues. Germline loops: CDR1 SQVTM, CDR2 ANQGSEA. The CDR3 protein is CSVLLAGGEQYF.

The chain employs TRBV5-1 and TRBJ1-3. This CDR3 has 13 amino acids. Germline lookup yields CDR1 SGHRS and CDR2 YFSETQ. CDR3: CASSLAEGNTIYF.

The V call is TRBV28, the J call TRBJ2-4; TCRdb returns TRBD1, unconfirmable since there is no DNA. Germline V CDR1 and CDR2: MDHEN, SYDVKM. The CDR3 sequence is 13 residues long. CDR3: CASSDNMGNIQYF.

This sequence joins TRBV28 and TRBJ2-7; the TCRdb call, TRBD1, lacks DNA for checking. Germline assignment: CDR1 MDHEN and CDR2 SYDVKM. The CDR3 runs to 14 residues. This chain's CDR3 is CASRTRQGIDEQYF.